Listed below are T cell receptor beta chains from one sample, sequenced in a study of T cells in Graves' hyperthyroidism and ophthalmopathy. One entry per CDR3 protein, called by TCRdb with MiXCR from the multiplex PCR reads. The sample has roughly 510,000 distinct CDR3 sequences, 35% to 50% seen once. The sample consisted of peripheral blood or thyroid tissue (not recorded which). Receptors were obtained from an adult woman with Graves' disease, either hyperthyroidism or ophthalmopathy (not recorded which). Each CDR3 is given with its conserved first and last residue. D genes are given only for firm matches. The size field is filled for only some rows; it gives once, few, many or a size class.

D	V	size	J	CDR3	DNA
TRBD1	TRBV7-2	.	TRBJ2-5	CASSLGDRAQETQYF	TGTGCCAGCAGCTTAGGGGACAGGGCACAAGAGACCCAGTACTTC
.	TRBV5-1	.	TRBJ1-1	CASSLSGFEAFF	TGCGCCAGCAGCTTGTCAGGGTTTGAAGCTTTCTTT
.	TRBV10-3	few	TRBJ1-5	CAIGEDLGNQPQHF	TGTGCCATCGGAGAGGACCTTGGCAATCAGCCCCAGCATTTT
.	TRBV6-6	.	TRBJ1-1	CASSYSVRGTEAFF	TGTGCCAGCAGTTACTCCGTCAGGGGCACTGAAGCTTTCTTT
.	TRBV12-3/TRBV12-4	many	TRBJ2-6	CASSLLEGSGANVLTF	TGTGCCAGCAGTCTCCTAGAGGGATCTGGGGCCAACGTCCTGACTTTC
.	TRBV12-3/TRBV12-4	.	TRBJ2-7	CASSPTGLNEQYF	TGTGCCAGCTCACCAACGGGGCTAAACGAGCAGTACTTC
.	TRBV19	few	TRBJ1-6	CASSRGGSQNSPLHF	TGTGCCAGTAGTCGCGGGGGCTCTCAAAATTCACCCCTCCACTTT
.	TRBV6-5	.	TRBJ2-2	CAISYTGELFF	TGTGCCATCAGTTACACCGGGGAGCTGTTTTTT
.	TRBV7-9	.	TRBJ1-1	CASSARVGMTEAFF	TGTGCCAGCAGCGCCAGGGTTGGTATGACTGAAGCTTTCTTT
.	TRBV9	.	TRBJ1-5	CACSVVQGSGQPQHF	TGTGCCTGCAGCGTTGTACAGGGAAGTGGGCAGCCCCAGCATTTT
.	TRBV12-3/TRBV12-4	many	TRBJ1-1	CASNRNGDTEAFF	TGTGCCAGCAATCGAAACGGGGACACTGAAGCTTTCTTT
TRBD1	TRBV29-1	few	TRBJ1-2	CSVRGQGDGYTF	TGCAGCGTTCGCGGACAGGGTGATGGCTACACCTTC
TRBD1	TRBV7-2	many	TRBJ1-4	CASSLTGYLYEKLFF	TGTGCCAGCAGCTTGACAGGGTATCTTTATGAAAAACTGTTTTTT
TRBD1	TRBV28	.	TRBJ1-5	CASRQGQVGQPQHF	TGTGCCAGCAGACAAGGACAGGTCGGTCAGCCCCAGCATTTT
.	TRBV6-1	few	TRBJ1-6	CASSPGTPWDNSPLHF	TGTGCCAGCAGTCCGGGGACACCCTGGGATAATTCACCCCTCCACTTT
.	TRBV14	.	TRBJ1-5	CASSQSLKPGSGQPQHF	TGTGCCAGCAGCCAGAGCCTTAAACCGGGTTCGGGGCAGCCCCAGCATTTT
.	TRBV15	.	TRBJ1-3	CATSSPTRNTIYF	TGTGCCACCAGCAGTCCCACCCGGAACACCATATATTTT
.	TRBV10-3	.	TRBJ2-7	CAISEDRKYEQYF	TGTGCCATCAGTGAGGACAGAAAGTACGAGCAGTACTTC
TRBD1	TRBV7-2	.	TRBJ1-2	CASSLGTGDYTF	TGTGCCAGCAGCTTAGGGACAGGGGACTACACCTTC
.	TRBV20-1	few	TRBJ2-5	CSANPRTTLETQYF	TGCAGTGCTAACCCGAGGACGACCTTGGAGACCCAGTACTTC
.	TRBV6-6	.	TRBJ1-2	CASNLNVESGGYTF	TGTGCCAGCAACTTAAACGTGGAATCTGGCGGCTACACCTTC
.	TRBV10-3	.	TRBJ1-2	CASSELGHGYTF	TGTGCCAGCAGTGAATTAGGGCATGGCTACACCTTC
TRBD1	TRBV11-2	.	TRBJ2-7	CASSLGPLGQGPPNEQYF	TGTGCCAGCAGCTTAGGTCCATTGGGACAGGGGCCACCCAACGAGCAGTACTTC
TRBD1	TRBV7-9	.	TRBJ1-2	CASSSTGTGPYGYTF	TGTGCCAGCAGCTCCACAGGGACAGGGCCTTATGGCTACACCTTC
.	TRBV6-1	.	TRBJ1-2	CASFGVYGYTF	TGTGCCAGCTTTGGGGTCTATGGCTACACCTTC